This T cell receptor (beta chain) emerged from a study of CD8+CD57+ T cells in acquired aplastic anemia. With V trimmed by 3 bases and J by 6 bases, 7 bases remained unmatched. Per germline, CDR1 DFQATT and CDR2 SNEGSKA (reference sequence). The CDR3 loop spans 14 amino acids. This clonotype was counted at least ten times. Its matching antigen is unknown. Only patients with CD8+CD57+ cell expansion on flow cytometry were chosen for sequencing. TCR beta VDJ combinations and CDR3 sequences were profiled from genomic DNA. TCRdb independently ran MiXCR on the reads; one entry per CDR3 protein. This table holds about 180,000 distinct CDR3 sequences, about 50% found once. Study conclusions and caveats: The number of CD8+ CDR3 sequences shared by patients and controls was twenty-nine.

The chain uses TRBV20-1 and TRBJ2-3, with 9 bases aligning to TRBD2. The specimen was sorted CD4+, CD8+, or CD8+CD57+ T cells (not recorded which) from PBMCs. This receptor was identified in a human donor with aplastic anemia. As DNA, the CDR3 is TGCAGTGCTAGCCCGGGACTAGCTTGGGATACGCAGTATTTT. It yields the protein CSASPGLAWDTQYF.